The 22 T cell receptor beta chains listed next were all sequenced from one sample in a study of T cell repertoires in cytomegalovirus infection. TCRdb re-analysed the reads in MiXCR, keeping a single row per CDR3 protein. The sample records around 300,000 distinct CDR3 sequences, around 25% being singletons. No cognate antigen is known for these TCRs. The specimen was cultured PBMCs, collected from culture after CMV antigen stimulation. The receptors come from a human donor in good health (CMV status not recorded). Some clones in this sample may be carry-over from other donors' samples.

V gene TRBV6-1 combines with J gene TRBJ1-5, with D maybe TRBD1 (5 bases). V was trimmed by 2 bases and J by 5 bases, leaving 10 bases between them. The germline V gene has CDR1 MNHNS and CDR2 SASEGT. This CDR3 region has 14 residues. DNA for the CDR3: TGTGCCAGCAGTGAACCCGGGACTTATCAGCCCCAGCATTTT. Encoded protein: CASSEPGTYQPQHF.

This clonotype turned up a few times. The gene calls are TRBV6-2 or TRBV6-3 and TRBJ1-2; D gene unclear. The germline V gene encodes CDR1 MNHEY and CDR2 SVGEGT. This CDR3 contains 12 residues. The V gene lost 6 bases and the J gene lost 5 bases, with 10 bases spanning the gap. CDR3 nucleotide sequence: TGTGCCAGCAGCCCGGGAACATATGGCTACACCTTC. The encoded protein is CASSPGTYGYTF.

CDR3 sequence reads: CASIPPTVYNEQFF. The CDR3 DNA is TGTGCCAGCATCCCTCCTACAGTTTACAATGAGCAGTTCTTC. The chain uses TRBV7-9 and TRBJ2-1; D gene uncertain. CDR1 is SEHNR, CDR2 FQNEAQ, per germline (reference sequence). The CDR3 is made up of 14 amino acids. Trimming took off 7 bases at V and 4 bases at J, with 14 bases between the two ends.

The sample holds a few counts of this clonotype. This sequence joins TRBV6-5 and TRBJ2-3; 15 positions match TRBD2. Germline lookup yields CDR1 MNHEY and CDR2 SVGAGI. The CDR3 has 15 amino acids. The trim removed 6 bases at V and 6 bases at J, leaving 4 bases unmatched. CDR3 sequence reads: CASSGLAGGLDTQYF. For the CDR3, the DNA is TGTGCCAGCAGCGGACTAGCGGGGGGGTTGGATACGCAGTATTTT.

The table lists this clonotype with a few counts. The chain combines TRBV20-1 with TRBJ1-3; D is undetermined. The CDR3 runs to 13 residues. V lost 7 bases and J 4 bases, leaving 14 bases between the germline ends. In germline, CDR1 is DFQATT, CDR2 SNEGSKA (reference sequence). For the CDR3, the DNA is TGCAGTGGTAAGGGAGAAGGAGGAAACACCATATATTTT. This sequence encodes CSGKGEGGNTIYF.

The chain employs TRBV27 and TRBJ1-1; D not resolved. The CDR3 length is 14 residues. The germline V gene encodes CDR1 MNHEY and CDR2 SMNVEV (reference sequence). V shed 6 bases and J shed 2 bases, with 13 bases lying between them. DNA of the CDR3: TGTGCCAGCAGCAGGAGAATGATAAACACTGAAGCTTTCTTT. It codes for CASSRRMINTEAFF.

The V and J genes are TRBV20-1 and TRBJ1-4; D call uncertain. This CDR3 has 10 amino acids. The V gene's germline CDR1 is DFQATT and CDR2 SNEGSKA (reference sequence). V was cut by 5 bases and J by 14 bases, with 12 bases left in between. The DNA of the CDR3 is TGCAGTGCTCGACACGGTGAGCTGTTTTTT. Protein sequence: CSARHGELFF.

This clonotype was detected ten times or more. V is TRBV6-5 and J is TRBJ1-6; D gene uncertain. Germline CDR1 and CDR2: MNHEY and SVGAGI. Trimming took off 3 bases at V and 0 bases at J, with 9 bases between the two ends. The CDR3 consists of 16 residues. CDR3 region: CASSYQAGSYNSPLHF. DNA for the CDR3: TGTGCCAGCAGTTATCAGGCTGGCTCCTATAATTCACCCCTCCACTTT.

This rearrangement joins TRBV5-4 to TRBJ1-1; D gene uncertain. CDR1 and CDR2 from the germline V gene are SGHNT and YYREEE (reference sequence). V lost 1 base and J 1 base, leaving 8 bases between the germline ends. CDR3 length: 14 residues. CDR3 sequence reads: CASSLPGRNTEAFF. CDR3 coding DNA: TGTGCCAGCAGCTTGCCAGGACGGAACACTGAAGCTTTCTTT.

This clonotype was recorded a few times. The V gene is TRBV7-3, the J gene TRBJ2-2; the D is unclear. CDR1 and CDR2 from the germline V gene are SGHTA and FQGTGA. V lost 1 base to trimming and J lost 4 bases, with 4 bases between them. The CDR3 extends over 13 amino acids. The CDR3 sequence is CASSLIPTGELFF. The CDR3 DNA follows: TGTGCCAGCAGCTTAATCCCCACCGGGGAGCTGTTTTTT.

The DNA of the CDR3 is TGTGCCAGCAGCTCACCTGACAGGAGACCCTACAATGAGCAGTTCTTC. Protein: CASSSPDRRPYNEQFF. The chain uses TRBV11-3 and TRBJ2-1, with D maybe TRBD1 (6 bases). The CDR3 has 16 residues. Germline V gene data show CDR1 as SGHNT and CDR2 as YENEEA. Trimming took 4 bases from V and 2 from J, leaving 15 bases between them.

The genes are TRBV12-3 or TRBV12-4 and TRBJ2-3; 12 bases map to TRBD2. With 6 bases clipped from V and 1 base from J, the junction kept 8 bases outside the gene matches. The CDR3 runs to 17 residues. The CDR3 loop reads CASSSPRLAGGTDTQYF. DNA for the CDR3: TGTGCCAGCAGCTCACCTCGACTAGCGGGGGGCACAGATACGCAGTATTTT.

With regard to this clonotype: Mismatch with germline at one junction end may stem from a read error. The V and J genes are TRBV11-2 and TRBJ1-2; D is perhaps TRBD1 (6 bases). Germline V CDR1 and CDR2: SGHAT, FQNNGV. The CDR3 contains 12 residues. The CDR3 spells CASSLGGAGDTF. The CDR3 coding sequence is TGTGCCAGCAGCTTAGGGGGGGCTGGCGACACCTTC.

The rearrangement links TRBV20-1 to TRBJ1-1; D might be TRBD1 (6 bases). With 3 bases removed from V and 3 bases from J, the gap between germline ends came to 17 bases. The CDR3 sequence is 15 residues long. Germline values: CDR1 DFQATT, CDR2 SNEGSKA (reference sequence). CDR3 nucleotides: TGCAGTGCTAGGGCCTACAGGGTTCGTGACACTGAAGCTTTCTTT. It specifies CSARAYRVRDTEAFF.

This chain uses TRBV20-1 with TRBJ2-5; TRBD1 agrees at 8 bases. Per germline, CDR1 DFQATT and CDR2 SNEGSKA (reference sequence). Trimming cost V 5 bases and J 4 bases; bases outside gene matches: 3. The CDR3 is made up of 12 amino acids. The CDR3 DNA reads TGCAGTGCTGACAGGGGCGGAGAGACCCAGTACTTC. Residues: CSADRGGETQYF.

The J gene is TRBJ2-7, the V gene TRBV5-1, with 8 bases lining up with TRBD2. Germline V CDR1 and CDR2: SGHRS, YFSETQ. Trimming at V came to 5 bases and at J to 1 base, leaving 11 bases not matched to a gene. The CDR3 runs to 16 residues. The CDR3 coding sequence is TGCGCCAGCAGTGCGGGACTAGGAGGGAATTCCTACGAGCAGTACTTC. It specifies CASSAGLGGNSYEQYF.

V gene TRBV7-8 combines with J gene TRBJ2-1, with D possibly matching TRBD2 (5 bases). With 4 bases removed from V and 1 base from J, the gap between germline ends came to 17 bases. Germline V gives CDR1 SGHVS, CDR2 FQNEAQ. The CDR3 has 17 residues. The CDR3 coding sequence is TGTGCCAGCAGCTCAAGAGACTACACCACTTCCTACAATGAGCAGTTCTTC. It encodes CASSSRDYTTSYNEQFF.

This sequence joins TRBV12-3 or TRBV12-4 and TRBJ2-1; 8 positions match TRBD2. With V trimmed by 0 bases and J by 9 bases, 16 bases remained unmatched. The CDR3 sequence is 18 residues long. The CDR3 sequence: CASSLARIAGTIRGEQFF. The CDR3 DNA sequence: TGTGCCAGCAGTTTAGCCAGAATAGCGGGAACCATCCGAGGTGAGCAGTTCTTC.

V is TRBV12-3 or TRBV12-4 and J is TRBJ1-1; 10 bases line up with TRBD1. The CDR3 sequence is 14 residues long. After removal of 11 bases from V and 0 bases from J, the junction contained 6 bases not matched to a gene. This CDR3 is CASDRGTVNTEAFF. CDR3 nucleotide sequence: TGTGCCTCGGACAGGGGGACGGTGAACACTGAAGCTTTCTTT.

V usage is TRBV2 and J usage is TRBJ2-2; no clear D gene. The V and J ends lost 6 bases and 0 bases respectively, with 5 bases between them. The CDR3 extends over 13 amino acids. The germline gives CDR1 SNHLY, CDR2 FYNNEI. The DNA of the CDR3 is TGTGCCAGCAGAGTAGCGAACACCGGGGAGCTGTTTTTT. It codes for CASRVANTGELFF.

Comments on this clonotype: A much larger clone differs from this one at a single base, so this may be a read error. This sequence joins TRBV2 and TRBJ2-1; TRBD2 aligns across 13 bases. The CDR3 is 18 residues long. Germline assignment: CDR1 SNHLY and CDR2 FYNNEI. The chain's CDR3 is CANSVTSGREGSYNEQFF. The DNA of the CDR3 is TGTGCCAACAGTGTTACTAGCGGGAGGGAAGGGTCCTACAATGAGCAGTTCTTC.

The gene calls are TRBV20-1 and TRBJ1-6, with D perhaps matching TRBD1 (6 bases). Trimming left V 6 bases short and J 2 bases short, with 14 bases between. CDR1 is DFQATT and CDR2 is SNEGSKA in the germline V gene (reference sequence). The CDR3 spans 15 residues. As DNA, the CDR3 is TGCAGTGCCCCAAGGACAGATACCTATAATTCACCCCTCCACTTT. Its protein is CSAPRTDTYNSPLHF.